A selection of T cell receptor beta chains follows, all from one sample in a study of blood T cell repertoires in COVID-19. Repertoires were generated with immunoSEQ multiplex PCR, while TCRdb's copy carries only in-frame clones and drops some. Here the sample spans about 190,000 clones, approximately 78% being singletons. Sequenced sample: PBMCs or T cells enriched from blood (not recorded which). The receptors stem from a woman aged 50 to 65 who had recovered from COVID-19. CDR3s include the opening cysteine and the closing phenylalanine or tryptophan. A D gene is named only where the DNA matches it firmly. Expanded clones are given a class, and other clones once, few, many or no size at all.

d_gene	abundance	v_gene	j_gene	CDR3aa	CDR3nt
TRBD2	few	TRBV7-2	TRBJ2-7	CASSPTSGSSYEQYF	TGTGCCAGCAGCCCCACTAGCGGCAGCTCCTACGAGCAGTACTTC
TRBD1	NA	TRBV18	TRBJ1-3	CASSTGFRPSQGFFSGNTIYF	TGTGCCAGCTCGACAGGGTTTCGCCCGTCCCAGGGGTTTTTTTCTGGAAACACCATATATTTT
TRBD2	NA	TRBV15	TRBJ2-3	CATSREFTSGRSADTQYF	TGTGCCACCAGCAGAGAGTTTACTAGCGGGAGGTCGGCAGATACGCAGTATTTT
TRBD1	NA	TRBV28	TRBJ1-2	CASSLSVQGAWGYTF	TGTGCCAGCAGTTTATCTGTACAGGGGGCTTGGGGCTACACCTTC
NA	NA	TRBV19	TRBJ2-3	CASNRQGWSADTQYF	TGTGCCAGTAATAGGCAGGGATGGAGTGCAGATACGCAGTATTTT
NA	NA	TRBV2	TRBJ2-7	CASSEGTVRGYEQYF	TGTGCCAGCAGTGAAGGCACAGTCAGGGGTTACGAGCAGTACTTC
NA	once	TRBV18	TRBJ1-6	CASSHGQSSPLHF	TGTGCCAGCTCACACGGACAGTCTTCACCCCTCCACTTT
NA	NA	TRBV4-3	TRBJ1-1	CASSQVALGAREAFF	TGCGCCAGCAGCCAAGTGGCCTTGGGGGCAAGGGAAGCTTTCTTT
NA	NA	TRBV5-1	TRBJ1-2	CASSLAGDYGYTF	TGCGCCAGCAGCCTGGCCGGGGACTATGGCTACACCTTC
TRBD2	NA	TRBV6-1	TRBJ2-7	CASSDWTSGISYEQYF	TGTGCCAGCAGTGACTGGACTAGCGGCATCTCCTACGAGCAGTACTTC
TRBD2	NA	TRBV10-1	TRBJ2-3	CASSASSGGTDTQYF	TGCGCCAGCAGTGCTTCTAGCGGGGGCACAGATACGCAGTATTTT
NA	NA	TRBV9	TRBJ1-4	CASSVAAAGEKLFF	TGTGCCAGCAGCGTAGCGGCGGCCGGAGAAAAACTGTTTTTT
TRBD2	few	TRBV2	TRBJ2-1	CASSEMASGRNEQFF	TGTGCCAGCAGTGAAATGGCTAGCGGGAGGAATGAGCAGTTCTTC
TRBD2	once	TRBV28	TRBJ2-1	CASSFGLAGGHEQFF	TGTGCCAGCAGTTTCGGACTAGCGGGAGGCCATGAGCAGTTCTTC
NA	few	TRBV6-2/TRBV6-3	TRBJ2-7	CASSYGRGVYEQYF	TGTGCCAGCAGTTACGGCAGGGGGGTTTACGAGCAGTACTTC
TRBD2	NA	TRBV24-1	TRBJ2-1	CATSDTSTSGSGRYNEQFF	TGTGCCACCAGTGATACTAGCACTAGCGGGAGTGGTAGGTACAATGAGCAGTTCTTC
TRBD1	NA	TRBV5-1	TRBJ2-5	CASSLQGQGSSETQYF	TGCGCCAGCAGCTTGCAAGGACAGGGATCGTCAGAGACCCAGTACTTC
TRBD2	NA	TRBV7-9	TRBJ2-1	CASSLELGAGYNEQFF	TGTGCCAGCAGCTTAGAATTAGGAGCGGGATACAATGAGCAGTTCTTC
TRBD1	NA	TRBV19	TRBJ1-5	CASSVRQGMEDYSNQPQHF	TGTGCCAGTAGTGTGAGACAGGGAATGGAAGACTATAGCAATCAGCCCCAGCATTTT
TRBD1	NA	TRBV6-4	TRBJ2-1	CASSDRGTGRNEQFF	TGTGCCAGCAGTGACCGGGGGACAGGGAGGAATGAGCAGTTCTTC
TRBD2	NA	TRBV24-1	TRBJ2-1	CATSASGSGISYNEQFF	TGTGCCACCAGTGCTAGCGGGAGCGGTATCTCCTACAATGAGCAGTTCTTC
TRBD1	NA	TRBV28	TRBJ2-5	CASSYSPGQGSQETQYF	TGTGCCAGCAGTTACTCACCGGGACAGGGGTCCCAAGAGACCCAGTACTTC
TRBD1	few	TRBV5-1	TRBJ2-1	CASSLRQGADEQFF	TGCGCCAGCAGCTTAAGGCAGGGGGCAGATGAGCAGTTCTTC
TRBD1	NA	TRBV5-4	TRBJ1-1	CASSSPGQGVIEAFF	TGTGCCAGCAGCTCGCCGGGACAGGGGGTCATTGAAGCTTTCTTT
NA	few	TRBV11-2	TRBJ2-5	CASSLMGRRVQETQYF	TGTGCCAGCAGTCTAATGGGTCGGAGAGTCCAAGAGACCCAGTACTTC
NA	NA	TRBV2	TRBJ1-1	CASTIAGPPSTEAFF	TGTGCCAGCACTATCGCGGGCCCCCCGAGCACTGAAGCTTTCTTT
TRBD2	NA	TRBV19	TRBJ2-5	CATAGTSGMETQYF	TGTGCAACAGCAGGGACTAGCGGGATGGAGACCCAGTACTTC
NA	NA	TRBV2	TRBJ2-1	CATKVVVAAYNEQFF	TGTGCCACCAAAGTGGTGGTAGCGGCTTACAATGAGCAGTTCTTC
TRBD1	NA	TRBV29-1	TRBJ1-1	CSATGGVKEGAFF	TGCAGCGCCACAGGGGGCGTAAAGGAAGGGGCTTTCTTT
NA	NA	TRBV5-1	TRBJ2-2	CASSFTAGAGTGELFF	TGCGCCAGCAGCTTTACTGCGGGGGCGGGCACCGGGGAGCTGTTTTTT
TRBD2	NA	TRBV5-6	TRBJ2-2	CASSLVSSGMSTLTGELFF	TGTGCCAGCAGCTTGGTGTCTAGCGGGATGTCCACCCTTACCGGGGAGCTGTTTTTT
TRBD2	NA	TRBV28	TRBJ2-1	CASSFSGGVEQFF	TGTGCCAGCAGTTTCTCGGGAGGGGTGGAGCAGTTCTTC
TRBD2	NA	TRBV7-8	TRBJ2-7	CASSFSSGSEQYF	TGTGCCAGCAGCTTCTCTAGCGGGAGCGAGCAGTACTTC
NA	once	TRBV29-1	TRBJ1-1	CSVGSRRGTSTEAFF	TGCAGCGTTGGAAGTAGGCGGGGGACGAGCACTGAAGCTTTCTTT
TRBD2	NA	TRBV27	TRBJ2-7	CASSLRAGVNYEQYF	TGTGCCAGCAGTTTGCGAGCGGGGGTCAACTACGAGCAGTACTTC
NA	NA	TRBV7-9	TRBJ2-7	CASSLEVGEQYF	TGTGCCAGCAGCTTGGAGGTGGGCGAGCAGTACTTC
NA	few	TRBV7-3	TRBJ1-2	CASSPTPGPGGYTF	TGTGCCAGCAGCCCGACCCCAGGGCCGGGTGGCTACACCTTC